One TCR beta chain is described in this entry. No antigen is known for it. These data originate in a study of OX40 agonist ivuxolimab in advanced cancers. Study observations and caveats: The CD4+ and CD8+ T cells in the blood had expanded clonally by week 6 at 0.1 to 3.0 mg/kg.

The CDR3 runs 14 residues. J lost 4 bases, V lost 8 bases, and 6 bases had no gene match. Germline CDR1 and CDR2: MDHEN and SYDVKM. The repertoire was sequenced with immunoSEQ multiplex PCR; TCRdb's copy has only in-frame clones and lacks some. The data show some 150,000 clones, about 93% seen once. The sequenced sample was CD4+ or CD8+ T cells sorted from blood, obtained in a trial of the OX40 agonist ivuxolimab. The sequence came from an adult with an advanced solid tumor such as melanoma, head and neck, liver or kidney cancer. The genes are TRBV28 and TRBJ1-1, with TRBD1 identical over 11 bases. The CDR3 reads CASGSGQGGTEAFF. DNA for the CDR3: TGTGCCAGCGGCTCGGGACAGGGGGGCACTGAAGCTTTCTTT.